Listed below are T cell receptor beta chains from one sample, sequenced in a study of T-cell memory formation after mild COVID-19. TCRdb ran MiXCR on the 5' RACE reads and lists one entry per CDR3 protein. The repertoire holds approximately 430,000 distinct CDR3 sequences, with more than 20% as singletons. Sequences were obtained from PBMCs or a T cell subset sorted from them (not recorded which). The receptors originated from an adult woman who had mild COVID-19 (a few samples of this study predate the infection). Cell type and time point are not known. The CDR3 runs from the conserved cysteine through the conserved F or W. Each record gives: CDR3 length, V gene, J gene, CDR3 protein.

16,TRBV7-9,TRBJ1-4,CASSVSQGRTNEKLFF
17,TRBV18,TRBJ1-5,CASSQIQKGASNQPQHF
12,TRBV6-2/TRBV6-3,TRBJ2-5,CASSYPKETQYF
14,TRBV5-1,TRBJ2-7,CASSSPGQIYEQYF
13,TRBV18,TRBJ2-5,CASSQGTQETQYF
14,TRBV11-3,TRBJ2-1,CASGRLAGGREQFF
12,TRBV19,TRBJ2-7,CASSIPPYEQYF
13,TRBV18,TRBJ2-3,CASSPSGEDTQYF
17,TRBV5-1,TRBJ1-2,CASSSDLSTGQNYGYTF
17,TRBV3-1,TRBJ2-1,CASSQLRTGLSYNEQFF
11,TRBV12-3/TRBV12-4,TRBJ1-2,CASSLRVGYTF
12,TRBV5-4,TRBJ2-7,CASSNSSYEQYF
14,TRBV25-1,TRBJ1-2,CASSDRVGEDGYTF
13,TRBV7-2,TRBJ2-1,CASSLGLLGEQFF
16,TRBV6-6,TRBJ1-1,CASSLGGARPNNEAFF
14,TRBV20-1,TRBJ2-5,CSARVGGLSETQYF
16,TRBV12-3/TRBV12-4,TRBJ2-3,CASGLAGVDGTDTQYF
11,TRBV2,TRBJ2-7,CARGNSYEQYF
15,TRBV6-1,TRBJ2-7,CASSQQTGPSYEQYF
15,TRBV6-2/TRBV6-3,TRBJ2-7,CASRGSSGGSAEQYF
20,TRBV12-3/TRBV12-4,TRBJ2-1,CASSPPQGLAGLATSNEQFF
17,TRBV4-2,TRBJ1-6,CASSQGALGVLDSPLHF
14,TRBV27,TRBJ2-7,CASSSDRSFYEQYF
13,TRBV20-1,TRBJ1-4,CSQKLGPNEKLFF
14,TRBV7-2,TRBJ2-1,CASSLDEDALKQFF
13,TRBV12-3/TRBV12-4,TRBJ2-2,CASTSWEGGELFF
16,TRBV6-5,TRBJ1-5,CASSRSGRGRNQPQHF
14,TRBV7-9,TRBJ2-3,CASSLVSSTDTQYF
14,TRBV12-3/TRBV12-4,TRBJ1-2,CASSFLGQEDGYTF
13,TRBV9,TRBJ2-7,CASSVGVGYEQYF
15,TRBV7-7,TRBJ2-7,CASSLGPGDSYEQYF
16,TRBV10-3,TRBJ2-2,CAISESSGRNTGELFF
15,TRBV6-2/TRBV6-3,TRBJ2-1,CASSPLAGKGNEQFF
13,TRBV19,TRBJ2-7,CASSIDTPYEQYF
13,TRBV7-8,TRBJ2-4,CASSAGRKNIQYF
15,TRBV5-6,TRBJ1-1,CASSLSQGMNTEAFF